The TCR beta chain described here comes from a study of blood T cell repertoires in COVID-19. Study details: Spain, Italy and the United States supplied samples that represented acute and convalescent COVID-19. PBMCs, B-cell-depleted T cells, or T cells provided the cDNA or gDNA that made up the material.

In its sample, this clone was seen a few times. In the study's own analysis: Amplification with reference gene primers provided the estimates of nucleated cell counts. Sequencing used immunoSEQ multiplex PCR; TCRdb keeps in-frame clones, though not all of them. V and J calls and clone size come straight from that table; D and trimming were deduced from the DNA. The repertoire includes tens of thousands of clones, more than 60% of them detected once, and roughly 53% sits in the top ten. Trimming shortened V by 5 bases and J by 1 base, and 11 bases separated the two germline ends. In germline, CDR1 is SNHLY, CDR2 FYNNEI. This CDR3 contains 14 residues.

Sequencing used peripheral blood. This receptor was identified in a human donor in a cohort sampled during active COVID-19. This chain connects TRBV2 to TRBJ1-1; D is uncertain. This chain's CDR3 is CASSQTLSNTEAFF. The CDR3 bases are TGTGCCAGCAGTCAGACTCTATCGAACACTGAAGCTTTCTTT.